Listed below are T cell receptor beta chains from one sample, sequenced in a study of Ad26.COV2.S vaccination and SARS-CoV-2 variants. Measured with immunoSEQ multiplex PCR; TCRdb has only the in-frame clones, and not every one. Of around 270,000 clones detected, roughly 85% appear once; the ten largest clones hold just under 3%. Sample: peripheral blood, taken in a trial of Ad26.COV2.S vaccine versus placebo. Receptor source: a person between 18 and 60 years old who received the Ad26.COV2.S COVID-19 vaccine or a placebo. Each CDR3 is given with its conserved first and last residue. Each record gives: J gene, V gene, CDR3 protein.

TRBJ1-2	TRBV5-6	CASSSSGTVLLNYGYTF
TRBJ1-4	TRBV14	CASSHPEPVATNEKLFF
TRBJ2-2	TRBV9	CASSGSVSGELFF
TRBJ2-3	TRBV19	CASSIRRGHNTDTQYF
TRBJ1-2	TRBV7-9	CASSLGRQGNGYTF
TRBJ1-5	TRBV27	CASSLRPASGPQHF
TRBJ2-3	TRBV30	CAWGRGLAGDTQYF
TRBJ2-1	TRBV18	CASSPASGVYNEQFF
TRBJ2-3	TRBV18	CASSPRGGDTQYF
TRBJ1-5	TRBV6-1	CASSELPRGNQPQHF
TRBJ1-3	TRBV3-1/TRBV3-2	CASSQGGASGNTIYF
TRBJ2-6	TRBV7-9	CASSFGGLGRDSGANVLTF
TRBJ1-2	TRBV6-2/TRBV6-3	CASSHGQRDGYTF
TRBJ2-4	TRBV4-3	CASSPRTGDIQYF
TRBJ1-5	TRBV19	CASSTFSNQPQHF
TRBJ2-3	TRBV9	CASSPPGVRVTDTQYF
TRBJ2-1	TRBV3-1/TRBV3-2	CASSQAGTTGREFF
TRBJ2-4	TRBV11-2	CASSRGGLARNKNIQYF
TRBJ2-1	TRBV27	CASSSAAFGSYNEQFF
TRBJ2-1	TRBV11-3	CASSLGSSSNEQFF
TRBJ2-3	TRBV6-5	CASTNGDTQYF
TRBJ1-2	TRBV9	CASSVPTGGHTF
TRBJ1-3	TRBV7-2	CASSLGSQGSLIYF
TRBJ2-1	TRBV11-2	CASSFGAGAYEQFF
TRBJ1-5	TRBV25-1	CASSESTGLNQPQHF
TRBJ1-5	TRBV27	CASSRSYSNQPQHF
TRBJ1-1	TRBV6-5	CASSQSPLANTEAFF
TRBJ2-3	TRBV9	CASSVGGGRGDTQYF
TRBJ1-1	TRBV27	CASWRQATGAFF
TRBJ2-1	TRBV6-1	CASSGPLLSSYNEQFF
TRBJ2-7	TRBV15	CATSRVAWGETYEQYF
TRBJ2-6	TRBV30	CAWRGLAGGPGGANVLTF
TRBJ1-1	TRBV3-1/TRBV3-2	CASSLGTGNLNTEAFF
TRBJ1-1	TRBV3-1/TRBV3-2	CASSQEGMRGLMNTEAFF
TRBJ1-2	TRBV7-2	CASSNTGSTSYGYTF
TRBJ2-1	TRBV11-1	CASSLDRGAYNEQFF
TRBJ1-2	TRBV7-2	CASSSPGAGLGYTF
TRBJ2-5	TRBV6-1	CASSDPSGSGQETQYF
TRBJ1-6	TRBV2	CASSRQGSYNSPLHF
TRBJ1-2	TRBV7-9	CASSLGQAPSSGYTF
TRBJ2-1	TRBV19	CATNRGLSADEQFF
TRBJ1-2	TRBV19	CASSPGTASNYGYTF
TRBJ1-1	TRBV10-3	CAIAQGSGTEAFF
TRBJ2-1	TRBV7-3	CASSSQNEQFF
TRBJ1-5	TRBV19	CASSIYGGYSNQPQHF
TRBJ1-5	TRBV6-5	CASSLGGQGGQPQHF
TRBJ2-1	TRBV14	CASSQRLALYNEQFF
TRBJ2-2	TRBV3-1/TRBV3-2	CASSLDRGTNTGELFF